This T cell receptor beta chain stems from a study of radiotherapy plus CTLA-4 blockade in lung cancer. Method: immunoSEQ multiplex PCR; TCRdb's copy keeps in-frame clones and lacks some. In the table there are around 38,000 clones, about 86% of which are singletons. Overall study results and limits: Radiotherapy with ipilimumab was followed by blood expansion of tumor-derived clones.

A remark on this clone: No antigen is known for it.

The germline CDR1 and CDR2 sequences are SGHRS and YFSETQ. Trimming took 1 base from V and 9 from J, leaving 10 bases between them. The CDR3 is 12 residues long. This rearrangement joins TRBV5-1 to TRBJ2-5; a weak D match, TRBD2 (6 bases). This specimen consisted of peripheral blood, obtained from a patient treated with radiotherapy plus ipilimumab. This sequence was found in a human donor with non-small cell lung cancer whose response to radiotherapy plus ipilimumab could not be evaluated. DNA for the CDR3: TGCGCCAGCAGCTTGTCTGGGGAGGCCCAGTACTTC. Translation gives CASSLSGEAQYF.